Below, one T cell receptor (beta chain) is given with its context. What it binds is not known. The data originate from a study of cytomegalovirus exposure and HLA in healthy donors. Study-level points and caveats: Later on, an analysis showed TCR association rates differing by HLA locus, with DRB1 the most and HLA-C the fewest.

V lost 3 bases and J lost 5, with 11 bases in between. The CDR3 runs to 13 residues. The V gene's germline CDR1 is LNHDA and CDR2 SQIVND (reference sequence). Amplification used 60 Vbeta primers and 13 Jbeta primers. Generated by immunoSEQ multiplex PCR, the TCRdb table keeps only in-frame clones and is missing some. The data contain around 220,000 clones, roughly four fifths of them seen just once; the ten biggest clones take up over 1.1%. J is TRBJ2-7 and V is TRBV19, with a weak D call TRBD2 (5 bases). The clonotype comes from a girl between 5 and 17 years old in good health and CMV-seronegative. What was sequenced was PBMCs. The CDR3 reads CASSMGVIHEQYF. CDR3 DNA: TGTGCCAGTAGTATGGGAGTCATCCACGAGCAGTACTTC.